This passage covers 30 T cell receptor beta chains from one sample sequenced in a study of breast tumors, draining lymph nodes, adjacent tissues. TCRdb itself ran the multiplex PCR reads through MiXCR, one entry per CDR3 protein. This table has under 110,000 distinct CDR3 sequences, about 30% appearing once. Axillary draining lymph nodes of breast cancer patients supplied the node samples. Source material: axillary lymph node tissue. These receptors were obtained from a female donor with breast cancer. Some clones in this sample may be carry-over from other donors' samples.

There are many counts of this clonotype. The chain is built from TRBV6-6 and TRBJ1-5, with 9 bases fitting TRBD1. CDR1 and CDR2 from the germline V gene are MNHNY and SVGAGI (reference sequence). With 6 bases clipped from V and 5 bases from J, the junction kept 8 bases outside the gene matches. The CDR3 sequence is 15 residues long. CDR3 nucleotide sequence: TGTGCCAGCAGCCTTGGGACAGGGATGTATCAGCCCCAGCATTTT. The encoded protein is CASSLGTGMYQPQHF.

The rearrangement links TRBV5-1 to TRBJ2-7; 7 bases align to TRBD1. The CDR3 is 16 amino acids. Germline CDR1 is SGHRS and CDR2 is YFSETQ. The trim removed 5 bases at V and 2 bases at J, leaving 13 bases unmatched. The CDR3 here is CASRLDPGTVAYEQYF. The CDR3 DNA is TGCGCCAGCAGGCTCGACCCCGGGACAGTCGCCTACGAGCAGTACTTC.

This clonotype was detected only a few times. A much larger clone differs from this one at a single base, so this may be a read error. This sequence joins TRBV7-9 and TRBJ2-5; D tentatively reads TRBD1 or TRBD2 (5 bases each). The germline gives CDR1 SEHNR, CDR2 FQNEAQ (reference sequence). This CDR3 spans 15 amino acids. The CDR3 DNA reads as TGTGCCAGCAGCGCGCACCGGGCCTTGGGGGAGACCCAGCACTTC. Amino acids: CASSAHRALGETQHF.

To note about this clonotype: The junction departs from germline at one end; a sequencing error may be responsible. The CDR3 bases are TGTGCCAGCAGCTTCTTCGGAAGCACCATCTATTTT. This translates into CASSFFGSTIYF. J is TRBJ1-3 and V is TRBV7-2; D gene unclear. Germline V gene data show CDR1 as SGHTA and CDR2 as FQGNSA. The CDR3 consists of 12 residues.

In this sample, this clonotype turned up many times. V and J are TRBV15 and TRBJ2-2, with 9 bases fitting TRBD2. The CDR3 totals 16 residues. Germline CDR1 and CDR2: LNHNV and YYDKDF (reference sequence). The trim removed 1 base at V and 6 bases at J, leaving 6 bases unmatched. CDR3 nucleotide sequence: TGTGCCACCAGCAGAGTAGGGCTAGCGGGACCCGGGGAGCTGTTTTTT. Translation gives CATSRVGLAGPGELFF.

V gene TRBV2 combines with J gene TRBJ2-2; 14 positions agree with TRBD2. Germline V gene lookup returns CDR1 SNHLY and CDR2 FYNNEI. V lost 6 bases and J lost 0; bases outside the gene matches: 3. The CDR3 has 17 residues. The CDR3: CASRLTSGGANTGELFF. As DNA, the CDR3 is TGTGCCAGCAGGTTGACTAGCGGGGGGGCGAACACCGGGGAGCTGTTTTTT.

Many counts were recorded for this clonotype. Since a much larger clone is just one base distant, this may be a read error. V usage is TRBV20-1 and J usage is TRBJ2-7; a possible D gene is TRBD1 (6 bases). Germline V gives CDR1 DFQATT, CDR2 SNEGSKA (reference sequence). The CDR3 has 14 amino acids. CDR3 in DNA: TGCAGTGCGAACACCTACAGGGAATCCTCCGAGCAGTACTTC. Translation gives CSANTYRESSEQYF.

This clonotype was observed at least ten times. This sequence joins TRBV11-2 and TRBJ2-7; no clear D gene. Germline V gives CDR1 SGHAT, CDR2 FQNNGV. The V and J ends lost 3 bases and 5 bases respectively, with 17 bases between them. This CDR3 spans 15 amino acids. Here the CDR3 DNA reads TGTGCCAGCAGCTTTTTCCCTGCGGCCGCCAACGAGCAGTACTTC. This translates into CASSFFPAAANEQYF.

This clonotype was found many times. This chain uses TRBV18 with TRBJ1-2; perhaps TRBD1 as D (5 bases). The CDR3 runs to 15 residues. V gave up 3 bases and J gave up 7 bases, with 18 bases separating them. Germline CDR1 and CDR2: KGHSH and LQKENI. CDR3 sequence reads: CASSPRERGGSGYTF. The CDR3 nucleotides read TGTGCCAGCTCACCCCGGGAAAGGGGTGGTTCTGGCTACACCTTC. Full variable domain (missing parts from reference TRBV18 and TRBJ1-2): NAGVMQNPRHLVRRRGQEARLRCSPMKGHSHVYWYRQLPEEGLKFMVYLQKENIIDESGMPKERFSAEFPKEGPSILRIQQVVRGDSAAYFCASSPRERGGSGYTFGSGTRLTVV.

This clonotype was observed many times. The chain links TRBV5-1 to TRBJ2-6; D may be TRBD1 (5 bases). Germline loops: CDR1 SGHRS, CDR2 YFSETQ. V lost 0 bases and J lost 0, with 10 bases in between. The CDR3 contains 17 residues. CDR3 nucleotides: TGCGCCAGCAGCTTGGGGGGCACAAGCTCTGGGGCCAACGTCCTGACTTTC. Encoded protein: CASSLGGTSSGANVLTF. Full variable domain (rest looked up from reference TRBV5-1 and TRBJ2-6): KAGVTQTPRYLIKTRGQQVTLSCSPISGHRSVSWYQQTPGQGLQFLFEYFSETQRNKGNFPGRFSGRQFSNSRSEMNVSTLELGDSALYLCASSLGGTSSGANVLTFGAGSRLTVL.

This clonotype was seen a handful of times. V and J are TRBV20-1 and TRBJ1-1, with 7 bases fitting TRBD1. The CDR3 totals 15 residues. CDR1 and CDR2 (germline): DFQATT, SNEGSKA (reference sequence). The V segment lost 4 bases and the J segment 4 bases; nucleotides outside the gene matches: 12. DNA of the CDR3: TGCAGTGCTACCTCAACCCCGACAGGGCGCACTGAAGCTTTCTTT. Amino acid sequence: CSATSTPTGRTEAFF.

In this sample, this clonotype turned up many times. A much larger clone is a single base away; this may be a read error. The chain carries TRBV6-4 and TRBJ2-3, with D perhaps matching TRBD1 (5 bases). Trimming took 5 bases from V and 1 from J, leaving 13 bases between them. CDR1 and CDR2 (germline): MRHNA, SNTAGT. This CDR3 has 15 amino acids. The CDR3 DNA is TGTGCCAGCAGTCCGAGGAAAGGGGGCACAGATACGCAGTATTTT. Amino acids: CASSPRKGGTDTQYF.

This clonotype was recorded many times. The CDR3 is CASSIRTWEGPNYGYTF. CDR3 nucleotide sequence: TGTGCCAGTAGTATACGGACTTGGGAGGGACCCAACTATGGCTACACCTTC. This chain uses TRBV19 with TRBJ1-2; TRBD1 might be the D (5 bases). Germline V gene lookup returns CDR1 LNHDA and CDR2 SQIVND (reference sequence). The CDR3 contains 17 residues. Trimming stripped 2 bases from V and 2 bases from J, with 18 bases between.

The chain is built from TRBV4-3 and TRBJ2-7; 8 bases are shared with TRBD1. Trimming cost V 0 bases and J 3 bases; bases outside gene matches: 4. CDR1 is LGHNA and CDR2 is YSLEER in the germline V gene. The CDR3 covers 15 residues. The DNA for the CDR3 is TGCGCCAGCAGCCAAGATCGACAGGGGAGCTACGAGCAGTACTTC. Its translation: CASSQDRQGSYEQYF.

To note about this clonotype: This could be a read error, since a much larger clone is one nucleotide away. V is TRBV6-5 and J is TRBJ1-6; TRBD1 aligns across 9 bases. The CDR3 runs to 15 residues. V dropped 6 bases and J dropped 9; count of bases not matched to a gene: 9. Germline-derived CDR1 and CDR2 are MNHEY and SVGAGI. The CDR3 DNA reads TGTGCCAGCAGGCCCCGGGACAGGGACAGTTCACCCCTCCACTTT. Its protein is CASRPRDRDSSPLHF.

The chain uses TRBV5-5 and TRBJ1-1; D perhaps matches TRBD1 (6 bases). CDR1 and CDR2 from the germline V gene are SGHKS and YYEKEE (reference sequence). The CDR3 extends over 18 amino acids. V was pared by 5 bases and J by 3 bases, with 26 bases between. Here the CDR3 DNA reads TGTGCCAGCAGTTCTTTCGGGGGGAGGGGGGTGAGGGACACTGAAGCTTTCTTT. This translates into CASSSFGGRGVRDTEAFF.

This clonotype was seen a handful of times. This chain joins TRBV2 and TRBJ1-1; D not certain. Trimming stripped 6 bases from V and 5 bases from J, with 10 bases between. The CDR3 is made up of 12 amino acids. Germline CDR1 and CDR2: SNHLY and FYNNEI. The CDR3 DNA reads TGTGCCAGCAGAGGGTTTCAGACTGAAGCTTTCTTT. It translates to CASRGFQTEAFF.

Note on this clonotype: At one end the junction does not follow the germline gene, possibly because of a read error. This chain connects TRBV12-3 or TRBV12-4 to TRBJ2-7, with a weak D call TRBD1 (6 bases). CDR3 length equals 12 residues. For the CDR3, the DNA is TGTGCCAGTACAGGGCCAACCTACGCGCAGTACTTC. Translated, it gives CASTGPTYAQYF.

The sample holds many counts of this clonotype. The CDR3 here is CASSDWTTTLSSYEQYF. The CDR3 DNA follows: TGTGCCAGCAGTGATTGGACCACAACTCTGAGCTCCTACGAGCAGTACTTC. The J gene is TRBJ2-7, the V gene TRBV2, with no clear D. The CDR3 has 17 residues. Germline CDR1 reads SNHLY; CDR2 reads FYNNEI. Trimming pared 3 bases from V and 0 bases from J, leaving 18 bases between.

This clonotype came up a few times. With a much larger clone just one base away, this may be a read error. The V gene is TRBV5-8, the J gene TRBJ2-1; D gene uncertain. Trimming cost V 1 base and J 6 bases, with 8 bases left between them. Germline V gene lookup returns CDR1 SGHTS and CDR2 YDEGEE. The CDR3 loop spans 13 amino acids. The CDR3 reads CASSLIPANEQFF. The DNA for the CDR3 is TGTGCCAGCAGCTTGATTCCGGCCAATGAGCAGTTCTTC.

This clonotype showed up many times. The CDR3 DNA is TGCAGCGTTGAAGGCCAGCGGGAGTGGGATGAGCAGTTCTTC. It is translated as CSVEGQREWDEQFF. The J gene is TRBJ2-1, the V gene TRBV29-1, with 8 bases matching TRBD2. CDR1 is SQVTM and CDR2 is ANQGSEA in the germline V gene. The CDR3 extends over 14 amino acids. J gave up 8 bases and V 1 base, and 7 bases lay outside the gene matches.

Points on this clonotype: A read error may explain this, as a much larger clone is one base away. The V call is TRBV6-2 or TRBV6-3, the J call TRBJ2-3, with 7 bases that match TRBD1. This CDR3 contains 13 residues. V dropped 8 bases and J dropped 4; count of bases not matched to a gene: 6. Germline V lookup: CDR1 MNHEY, CDR2 SVGEGT. Written as DNA, the CDR3 is TGTGCCAGCGGAGAGGGGGCACCAGATACGCAGTATTTT. This translates into CASGEGAPDTQYF.

This clonotype was detected ten times or more. The chain links TRBV4-1 to TRBJ2-7; 10 nucleotides line up with TRBD1. V trimming: 3 bases; J trimming: 3 bases; junction bases outside the gene matches: 5. Germline CDR1 reads MGHRA; CDR2 reads YSYEKL. The CDR3 runs to 15 residues. Here the CDR3 DNA reads TGCGCCAGCAGCCACCCGGGACAGGGGAGCTACGAGCAGTACTTC. This codes for CASSHPGQGSYEQYF.

This clonotype has ten or more counts. J is TRBJ2-7 and V is TRBV4-3; TRBD2 agrees at 7 bases. Germline lookup yields CDR1 LGHNA and CDR2 YSLEER. The junction had 2 bases not matched to a gene; V was cut back by 0 bases and J by 0 bases. The CDR3 consists of 15 residues. As DNA, the CDR3 is TGCGCCAGCAGCCAAGAAGCGGGGACCTCCTACGAGCAGTACTTC. It encodes CASSQEAGTSYEQYF.

This clonotype appeared a few times. A single base separates this from a much larger clone, so it may be a read error. The chain combines TRBV9 with TRBJ1-2; TRBD1 agrees at 9 bases. Germline assignment: CDR1 SGDLS and CDR2 YYNGEE. The CDR3 contains 15 residues. The CDR3 region has the DNA TGTGCCAGCAGCCAGGGGGACAGGGCGGACTATGGCTCCACCTTC. Protein product: CASSQGDRADYGSTF.

This clonotype was observed a handful of times. This may be a read error: a much more frequent sequence differs by one nucleotide. The rearrangement joins TRBV11-3 to TRBJ2-7; 8 bases fit TRBD2. Unmatched junction bases numbered 4, after V lost 3 bases and J lost 9 bases. The CDR3 covers 12 residues. Germline lookup yields CDR1 SGHNT and CDR2 YENEEA. The CDR3 reads CASSFGGEAQYF. The CDR3 coding sequence is TGTGCCAGCAGCTTCGGGGGGGAAGCGCAGTACTTC.

This clonotype showed up many times. The CDR3 protein is CASSPRDGLYEEQYF. DNA of the CDR3: TGTGCCAGCTCACCACGCGACGGCCTGTACGAGGAGCAGTACTTC. The chain recombines TRBV18 with TRBJ2-7; D gene unclear. Trimming shortened V by 1 base and J by 7 bases, and 17 bases separated the two germline ends. The CDR3 totals 15 residues. Germline V gene lookup returns CDR1 KGHSH and CDR2 LQKENI.

The chain recombines TRBV7-9 with TRBJ1-6; TRBD1 matches at 9 bases. This CDR3 region has 15 residues. The germline CDR1 and CDR2 sequences are SEHNR and FQNEAQ (reference sequence). The trim removed 5 bases at V and 9 bases at J, leaving 8 bases unmatched. In DNA form, the CDR3 reads TGTGCCAGCAGCAAGACCGGGACAGGGTCTTCACCCCTCCACTTT. Its protein product is CASSKTGTGSSPLHF.

In the case of this clonotype: An end of the junction differs from the germline gene, which may be a read error. The V gene is TRBV7-2, the J gene TRBJ1-4, with D possibly matching TRBD1 (5 bases). The germline V gene encodes CDR1 SGHTA and CDR2 FQGNSA. The CDR3 has 18 residues. In DNA, the CDR3 is TGTGCCAACAGCCAAGATAGGGGAGGGGCAGGGCAGCTTGAAAAACTGCTTTTT. Residues: CANSQDRGGAGQLEKLLF.

This clonotype occurred a few times. This may arise from a read error, as a much more abundant clone is one base away. Since the CDR3 does not end with the conserved phenylalanine or tryptophan, this likely comes from a read error. The gene calls are TRBV3-1 and TRBJ1-2; 8 bases are shared with TRBD1. Germline lookup yields CDR1 LGHDT and CDR2 YNNKEL (reference sequence). Trimming removed 3 bases from V and 7 bases from J; junction bases left unmatched: 7. The CDR3 runs 14 residues. The DNA for the CDR3 is TGTGCCAGCAGCCAGATGGACAGGGAAGTTGGCTACACCCTC. Encoded protein: CASSQMDREVGYTL.